The clone carrying this T cell receptor beta chain appeared once. In the authors' methods: From reference gene primer amplification, estimates of nucleated cell counts were derived. Generated by immunoSEQ multiplex PCR, the TCRdb table keeps only in-frame clones and is missing some. V, J and clone size are those of that table, while D and trimming were read from the DNA. The sample contains approximately 88,000 clones, about 85% of which appear only once. The data stem from a study of blood T cell repertoires in COVID-19. Across the whole study: The origin of the acute and convalescent COVID-19 samples was the United States, Italy and Spain. The cDNA or gDNA used as material had been derived from T cells, B-cell-depleted T cells, or PBMCs.

CDR3 length: 16 residues. The germline V gene has CDR1 SGHAT and CDR2 FQNNGV. With 4 bases removed from V and 4 bases from J, the gap between germline ends came to 19 bases. The sample comprised peripheral blood. The chain has TRBV11-2 and TRBJ1-2; perhaps TRBD1 as D (5 bases). This TCR was recovered from a woman aged 70-85 years with acute or convalescent COVID-19. The CDR3 coding sequence is TGTGCCAGCAGCTCCAACCGAGGACACCTGATCTATGGCTACACCTTC. As protein: CASSSNRGHLIYGYTF. Variable domain in full (rest from reference TRBV11-2 and TRBJ1-2): EAGVAQSPRYKIIEKRQSVAFWCNPISGHATLYWYQQILGQGPKLLIQFQNNGVVDDSQLPKDRFSAERLKGVDSTLKIQPAKLEDSAVYLCASSSNRGHLIYGYTFGSGTRLTVV.